The clone carrying this T cell receptor (beta chain) has ten or more counts. The antigen is undetermined. A single record per CDR3 protein comes from TCRdb applying MiXCR to the 5' RACE reads. The sample holds roughly 28,000 distinct CDR3 sequences, less than 15% seen once. These data originate in a study of T-cell memory formation after mild COVID-19. Study details: Clusters were largely donor specific.

The germline V and J ends were trimmed by 0 bases and 9 bases, with 21 bases remaining between them. Germline CDR1 reads DFQATT; CDR2 reads SNEGSKA (reference sequence). The CDR3 consists of 16 residues. Study findings and constraints: Whereas later expanders leaned CD4+, clones contracting day 15 to 85 showed a balanced CD4/CD8 makeup. Proof of SARS-CoV-2 specificity was absent for the second-wave clones that crested on day 37. Researchers report contracting CD4+ clones mostly in CM and EM, with CD8+ clones in EMRA.

The TCR was taken from an adult woman who had mild COVID-19 (a few samples of this study predate the infection). Cell type and time point are not known. V usage is TRBV20-1 and J usage is TRBJ2-1, with D possibly TRBD2 on 6 matching bases. The source material was PBMCs or a T cell subset sorted from them (not recorded which). This CDR3 reads CSARDGGSRPMSEQFF. DNA for the CDR3: TGCAGTGCTAGAGATGGGGGGAGTCGTCCTATGAGTGAGCAGTTCTTC.